The rows below give T cell receptor beta chains drawn from one sample of a study of T cells in Graves' hyperthyroidism and ophthalmopathy. TCRdb fed the multiplex PCR reads into MiXCR, producing one record per CDR3 protein. The sample lists a few hundred thousand distinct CDR3 sequences, around an eighth seen once, with less than 25% in the top ten. The material sequenced was blood. All receptors come from a man aged 25 to 40 with Graves' hyperthyroidism that later progressed to Graves' ophthalmopathy. Each CDR3 is given with its conserved first and last residue. The D gene is left open where the match is weak. Rows may omit the clone size; those that give it use once, few, many or a size class.

many - 15 TRBJ1-4 TRBV7-9 TGTGCCAGCAGCTTAGAACAGGGAGGATTTGAAAAACTGTTTTTT CASSLEQGGFEKLFF
- TRBD1 17 TRBJ2-2 TRBV7-9 TGTGCCAGCAGCTCAGCGTTTACAGGGGTGAACACCGGGGAGCTGTTTTTT CASSSAFTGVNTGELFF
- TRBD2 13 TRBJ2-3 TRBV20-1 TGCAGTGCTGGAGCGGGGGGTACCGATACGCAGTATTTT CSAGAGGTDTQYF
few TRBD1 15 TRBJ1-5 TRBV9 TGTGCCAGCAGCGTTGGGGACAGGGGCGATCAGCCCCAGCATTTT CASSVGDRGDQPQHF
- TRBD2 16 TRBJ2-1 TRBV27 TGTGCCAGCAGTGCGACTAGCGGGCACTCCTACAATGAGCAGTTCTTC CASSATSGHSYNEQFF
- - 14 TRBJ1-1 TRBV9 TGTGCCAGCAGCGTAGGAAACAGGAACACTGAAGCTTTCTTT CASSVGNRNTEAFF
few - 16 TRBJ1-2 TRBV20-1 TGCAGTGCTAGGGGACCTATAACCGGGACACCTTATGGCTACACCTTC CSARGPITGTPYGYTF
few TRBD1 16 TRBJ1-1 TRBV18 TGTGCCAGCTCACCCCGCGGGGGGACAGGGGGCACTGAAGCTTTCTTT CASSPRGGTGGTEAFF
many TRBD1 13 TRBJ2-7 TRBV11-2 TGTGCCAGCAGCTTAGATGCCGACAGGGGGCAGTACTTC CASSLDADRGQYF
many TRBD1 13 TRBJ2-7 TRBV28 TGTGCCAGCAGCTGGACAGGGCCCTACGAGCAGTACTTC CASSWTGPYEQYF
- - 17 TRBJ1-5 TRBV4-1 TGCGCCAGCAGCCAAGATTTAACGGGGATAGGGAATCAGCCCCAGCATTTT CASSQDLTGIGNQPQHF
many - 15 TRBJ2-7 TRBV7-9 TGTGCCAGCAGCTTCGCGCAGTCAAGCTCCTACGAGCAGTACTTC CASSFAQSSSYEQYF
- - 13 TRBJ1-4 TRBV24-1 TGTGCCACCTCAGACAGAACTAATGAAAAACTGTTTTTT CATSDRTNEKLFF
many - 13 TRBJ1-2 TRBV7-2 TGTGCCAGCAGCTTATACAATAACTATGGCTACACCTTC CASSLYNNYGYTF
- - 17 TRBJ2-1 TRBV11-3 TGTGCCAGCAGCTTAGATCTGAAAGTCCGCTCCTGCAATGAGCAGTTCTTC CASSLDLKVRSCNEQFF
- - 14 TRBJ1-5 TRBV7-6 TGTGCCAGCAGCTTAGGGGAAACCAATCAGCCCCAGCATTTT CASSLGETNQPQHF
many - 15 TRBJ2-2 TRBV30 TGTGCCTGGAGTGGGACTCCGGGTACGACCGGGGAGCTGTTTTTT CAWSGTPGTTGELFF
many TRBD1 15 TRBJ2-7 TRBV7-9 TGTGCCAGCAGCTGGGGGGGGACAGGGTTGGCCGAGCAGTACTTC CASSWGGTGLAEQYF
many TRBD1 16 TRBJ1-5 TRBV19 TGTGCCAGTAGTATCCCCACAGGGGCGAAGGATCAGCCCCAGCATTTT CASSIPTGAKDQPQHF
- - 14 TRBJ1-4 TRBV10-2 TGCGCCAGCAGAACCGGGTCTTGGGAAGAAAAACTGTTTTTT CASRTGSWEEKLFF
few TRBD1 13 TRBJ1-1 TRBV27 TGTGCCACCCTGGACAGGAAGAACACTGAAGCTTTCTTT CATLDRKNTEAFF
many - 16 TRBJ2-5 TRBV28 TGTGCCAGCAGTTCCCTGACAGACCCGTACCAAGAGACCCAGTACTTC CASSSLTDPYQETQYF
many TRBD1 16 TRBJ2-5 TRBV24-1 TGTGCCACCAGTGCCCCTGGACAGGTAGGACGAGAGACCCAGTACTTC CATSAPGQVGRETQYF
- - 14 TRBJ1-5 TRBV4-2 TGTGCCAGCAGCCAACAGGGAGACAATCAGCCCCAGCATTTT CASSQQGDNQPQHF
many - 16 TRBJ2-1 TRBV7-6 TGTGCCAGCAGCTTAAGGGGTCAAACTCGAGGCGATGAGCAGTTCTTC CASSLRGQTRGDEQFF
many TRBD1 14 TRBJ1-1 TRBV6-1 TGTGCCAGCAGGGGGTGGACAGGGAAGCTTGAAGCTTTCTTT CASRGWTGKLEAFF
many - 12 TRBJ1-1 TRBV28 TGTGCCAGCAGTTTGCCCCGGACTGAAGCTTTCTTT CASSLPRTEAFF
many TRBD1 15 TRBJ2-7 TRBV9 TGTGCCAGCAGCTCCGGACAGGGGGCGACCTACGAGCAGTACTTC CASSSGQGATYEQYF